This T cell receptor beta chain was sequenced for a study of CD8+ T cells in alopecia areata. In each case, RNA was isolated and then reverse transcribed into cDNA as the sequencing template. TCRdb's copy holds only in-frame clones and misses some; the assay was immunoSEQ multiplex PCR. This table has about 160,000 clones, 65% appearing once. The treatment here: oral pan-JAK inhibitor, 5-10 mg twice daily. Germline V gene lookup returns CDR1 MGHDK and CDR2 SYGVNS. Trimming pared 4 bases from V and 4 bases from J, leaving 10 bases between. CDR3 length equals 13 residues. The sequenced sample was CD4+ T cells sorted from blood, obtained at week 4, from a patient treated with tofacitinib. This sequence originates from a human donor with alopecia areata. This chain links TRBV25-1 with TRBJ1-2; the D gene is possibly TRBD1 (6 bases). CDR3 sequence reads: CASSVTGSYGYTF. As DNA, the CDR3 is TGTGCCAGCAGTGTCACAGGGAGCTATGGCTACACCTTC.